The clone carrying this T cell receptor (beta chain) was counted at least ten times. This sample is part of a study of metastatic and nonmetastatic thyroid tumors. Study details: Peripheral blood and tumor or nodule samples from malignant and benign thyroid patients were compared.

Each patient went into thyroid surgery without having received any treatment. Per the original methods: The distant-metastasis classifier for papillary thyroid cancer was built from CDR3 differences across clinicopathological groups. TCRdb reassembled clones from the PCR reads with MiXCR. It is TCRdb's table, rather than the study itself, that gives the V and J calls and clone size. The repertoire holds tens of thousands of clones, with about an eighth as singletons. This CDR3 region has 14 residues. Germline CDR1 SEHNR, CDR2 FQNEAQ (reference sequence). V was shortened by 0 bases and J by 5 bases, with 8 bases between the two germline ends.

The V call is TRBV7-9, the J call TRBJ2-1; no reliable D call. The source is a female donor with papillary thyroid cancer or a benign thyroid nodule (not recorded which). Some clones in this sample may be carry-over from other donors' samples. Sequenced: tumor tissue. CDR3 residues: CASSLAAGNNEQFF. CDR3 nucleotide sequence: TGTGCCAGCAGCTTAGCGGCAGGTAACAATGAGCAGTTCTTC.